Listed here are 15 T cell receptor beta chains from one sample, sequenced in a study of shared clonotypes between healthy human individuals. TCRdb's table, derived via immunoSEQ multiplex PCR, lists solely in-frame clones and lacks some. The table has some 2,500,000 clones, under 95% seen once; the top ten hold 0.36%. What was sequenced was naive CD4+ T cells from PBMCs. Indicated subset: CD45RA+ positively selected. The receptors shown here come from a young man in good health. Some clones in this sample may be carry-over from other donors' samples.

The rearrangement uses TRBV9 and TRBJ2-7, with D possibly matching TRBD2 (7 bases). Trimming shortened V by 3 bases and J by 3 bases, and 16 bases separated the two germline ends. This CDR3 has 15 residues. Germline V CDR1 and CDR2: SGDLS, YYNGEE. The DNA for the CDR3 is TGTGCCAGCAGCGGTCTAGGAGGGGGGGACTACGAGCAGTACTTC. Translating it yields CASSGLGGGDYEQYF.

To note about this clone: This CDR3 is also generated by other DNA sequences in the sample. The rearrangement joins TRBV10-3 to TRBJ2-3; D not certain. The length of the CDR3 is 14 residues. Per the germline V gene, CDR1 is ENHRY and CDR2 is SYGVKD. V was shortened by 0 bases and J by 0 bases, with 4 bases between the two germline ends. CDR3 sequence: CAISESTSTDTQYF. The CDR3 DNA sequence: TGTGCCATCAGTGAGTCAACCAGCACAGATACGCAGTATTTT.

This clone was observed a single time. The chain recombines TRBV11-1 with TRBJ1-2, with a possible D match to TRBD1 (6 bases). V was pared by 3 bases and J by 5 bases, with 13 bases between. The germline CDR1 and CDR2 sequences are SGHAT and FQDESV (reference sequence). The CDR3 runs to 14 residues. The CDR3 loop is CASSLARTDYGYTF. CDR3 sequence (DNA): TGTGCCAGCAGCTTGGCTCGGACAGATTATGGCTACACCTTC.

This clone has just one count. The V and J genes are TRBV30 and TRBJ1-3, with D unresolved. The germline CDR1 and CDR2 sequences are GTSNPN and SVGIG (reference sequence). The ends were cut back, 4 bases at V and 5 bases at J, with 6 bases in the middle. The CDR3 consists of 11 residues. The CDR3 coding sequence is TGTGCCTGGATCGATCGAAACACCATATATTTT. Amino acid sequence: CAWIDRNTIYF.

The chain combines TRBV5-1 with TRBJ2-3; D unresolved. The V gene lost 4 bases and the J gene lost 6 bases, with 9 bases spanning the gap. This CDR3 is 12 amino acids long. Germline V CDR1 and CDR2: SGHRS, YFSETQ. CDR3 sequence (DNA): TGCGCCAGCAGCGGGGTCCGGGATACGCAGTATTTT. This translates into CASSGVRDTQYF.

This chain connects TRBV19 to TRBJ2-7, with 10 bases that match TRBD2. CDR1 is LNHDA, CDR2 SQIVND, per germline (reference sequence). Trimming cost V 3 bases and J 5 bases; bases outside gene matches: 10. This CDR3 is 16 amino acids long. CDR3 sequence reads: CASSIKALAGAHEQYF. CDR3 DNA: TGTGCCAGTAGTATTAAAGCCCTAGCGGGAGCCCACGAGCAGTACTTC.

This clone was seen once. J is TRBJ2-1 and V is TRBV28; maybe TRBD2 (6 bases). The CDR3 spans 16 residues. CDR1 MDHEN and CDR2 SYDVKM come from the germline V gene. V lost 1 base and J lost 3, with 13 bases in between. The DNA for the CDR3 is TGTGCCAGCAGTTTATCTGTGGGGACTTTCTACAATGAGCAGTTCTTC. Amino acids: CASSLSVGTFYNEQFF.

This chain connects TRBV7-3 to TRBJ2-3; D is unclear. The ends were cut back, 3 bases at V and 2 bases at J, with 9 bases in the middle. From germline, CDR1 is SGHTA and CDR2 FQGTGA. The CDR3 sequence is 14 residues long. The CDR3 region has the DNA TGTGCCAGCAGCTTCGACGGGTACACAGATACGCAGTATTTT. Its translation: CASSFDGYTDTQYF.

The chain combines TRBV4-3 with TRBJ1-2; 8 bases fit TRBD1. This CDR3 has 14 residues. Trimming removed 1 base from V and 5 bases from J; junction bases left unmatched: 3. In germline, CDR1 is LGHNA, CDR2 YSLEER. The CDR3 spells CASSQATGGYGYTF. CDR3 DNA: TGCGCCAGCAGCCAAGCTACAGGGGGGTATGGCTACACCTTC.

The CDR3 bases are TGTGCCATCAGTGGCGGGACAGGAGGCGTTAACTATGGCTACACCTTC. This codes for CAISGGTGGVNYGYTF. The V call is TRBV10-3, the J call TRBJ1-2, with 8 bases lining up with TRBD1. CDR1 ENHRY and CDR2 SYGVKD come from the germline V gene. Trimming cost V 4 bases and J 1 base; bases outside gene matches: 8. The CDR3 loop spans 16 amino acids.

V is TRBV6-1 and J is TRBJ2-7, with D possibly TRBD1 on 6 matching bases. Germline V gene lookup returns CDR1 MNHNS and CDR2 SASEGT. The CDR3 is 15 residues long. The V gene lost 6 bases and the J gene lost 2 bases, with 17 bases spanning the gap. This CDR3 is CASSLLTGFTYEQYF. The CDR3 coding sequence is TGTGCCAGCAGCCTGTTAACAGGGTTTACCTACGAGCAGTACTTC.

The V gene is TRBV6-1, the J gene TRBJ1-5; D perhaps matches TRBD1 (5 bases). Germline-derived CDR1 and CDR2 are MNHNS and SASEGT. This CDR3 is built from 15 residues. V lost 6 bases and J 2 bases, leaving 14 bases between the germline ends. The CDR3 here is CASRPSLGGNQPQHF. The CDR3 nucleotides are TGTGCCAGCAGACCGTCACTGGGGGGCAATCAGCCCCAGCATTTT.

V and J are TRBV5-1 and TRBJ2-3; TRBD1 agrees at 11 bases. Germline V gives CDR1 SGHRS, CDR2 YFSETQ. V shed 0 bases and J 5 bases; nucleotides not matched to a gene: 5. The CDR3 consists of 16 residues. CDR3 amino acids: CASSLEGQGALDTQYF. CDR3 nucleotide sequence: TGCGCCAGCAGCTTGGAAGGACAGGGGGCTTTAGATACGCAGTATTTT.

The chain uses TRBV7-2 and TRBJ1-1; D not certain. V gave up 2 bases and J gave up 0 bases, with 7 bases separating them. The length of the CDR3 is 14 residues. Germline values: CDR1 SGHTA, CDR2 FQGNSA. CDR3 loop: CASSLSSMNTEAFF. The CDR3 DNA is TGTGCCAGCAGCTTAAGTTCCATGAACACTGAAGCTTTCTTT.

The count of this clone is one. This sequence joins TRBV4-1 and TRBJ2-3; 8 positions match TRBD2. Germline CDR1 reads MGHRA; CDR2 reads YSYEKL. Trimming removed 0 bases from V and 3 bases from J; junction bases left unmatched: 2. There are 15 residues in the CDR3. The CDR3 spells CASSQEAGVTDTQYF. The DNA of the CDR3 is TGCGCCAGCAGCCAAGAAGCGGGAGTGACAGATACGCAGTATTTT.